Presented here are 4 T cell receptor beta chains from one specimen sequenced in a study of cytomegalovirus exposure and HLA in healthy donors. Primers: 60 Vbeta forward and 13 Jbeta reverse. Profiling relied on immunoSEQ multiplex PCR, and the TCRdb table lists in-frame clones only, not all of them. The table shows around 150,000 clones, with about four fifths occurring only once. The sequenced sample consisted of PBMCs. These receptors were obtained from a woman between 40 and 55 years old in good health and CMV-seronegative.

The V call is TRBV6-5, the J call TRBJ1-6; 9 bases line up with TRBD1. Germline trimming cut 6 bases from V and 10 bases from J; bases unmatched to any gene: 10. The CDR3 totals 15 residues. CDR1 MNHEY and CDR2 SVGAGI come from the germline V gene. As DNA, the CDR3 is TGTGCCAGCAGCGACCCGGGACAGGGAAAATCACCCCTCCACTTT. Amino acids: CASSDPGQGKSPLHF.

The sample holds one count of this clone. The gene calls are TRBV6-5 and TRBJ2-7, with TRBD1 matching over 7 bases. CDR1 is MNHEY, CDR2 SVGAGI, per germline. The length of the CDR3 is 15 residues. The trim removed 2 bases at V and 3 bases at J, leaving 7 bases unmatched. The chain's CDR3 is CASSYGAGTDYEQYF. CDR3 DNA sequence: TGTGCCAGCAGTTACGGCGCCGGGACAGACTACGAGCAGTACTTC.

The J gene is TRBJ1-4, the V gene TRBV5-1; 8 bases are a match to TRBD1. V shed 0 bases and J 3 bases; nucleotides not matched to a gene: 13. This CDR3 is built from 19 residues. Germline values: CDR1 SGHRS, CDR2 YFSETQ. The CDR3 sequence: CASSLEGTGLKAANEKLFF. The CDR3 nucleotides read TGCGCCAGCAGCTTGGAAGGGACAGGCCTTAAGGCTGCTAATGAAAAACTGTTTTTT.

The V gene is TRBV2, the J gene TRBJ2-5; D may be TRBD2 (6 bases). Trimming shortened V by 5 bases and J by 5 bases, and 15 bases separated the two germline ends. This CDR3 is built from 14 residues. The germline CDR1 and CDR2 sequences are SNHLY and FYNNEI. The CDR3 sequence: CASSLVGGVETQYF. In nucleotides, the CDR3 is TGTGCCAGCAGTCTGGTCGGAGGGGTGGAGACCCAGTACTTC.